Listed below are T cell receptor beta chains from one sample, sequenced in a study of spatial heterogeneity in lung cancer. Each CDR3 protein is one row after TCRdb ran MiXCR on the 5' RACE reads. The data show 40,000 to 45,000 distinct CDR3 sequences, approximately 15% seen once. Here the sequenced sample was PBMCs, taken at surgery. These receptors came from a male donor with early-stage non-small cell lung cancer. The CDR3 runs from the conserved cysteine through the conserved F or W. D genes are given only for firm matches. Clone sizes are given selectively: once, few, many, or a class where the clone is expanded.

D gene	V gene	J gene	clone size	CDR3 length	CDR3 protein	CDR3 DNA
TRBD1	TRBV4-2	TRBJ1-2	-	17	CASSQDLGTGAYYGYTF	TGTGCCAGCAGCCAAGACTTGGGGACAGGGGCTTACTATGGCTACACCTTC
-	TRBV5-1	TRBJ2-3	many	14	CASSFLGSTDTQYF	TGCGCCAGCAGCTTCCTCGGTAGCACAGATACGCAGTATTTT
-	TRBV4-1	TRBJ1-1	many	16	CASSQARNSWNTEAFF	TGCGCCAGCAGCCAAGCGAGAAACAGTTGGAACACTGAAGCTTTCTTT
-	TRBV3-1	TRBJ1-1	many	14	CASSQEDRNTEAFF	TGTGCCAGCAGCCAAGAGGACAGGAACACTGAAGCTTTCTTT
TRBD1	TRBV4-3	TRBJ1-1	many	14	CASSQDVRGPNAFF	TGCGCCAGCAGCCAAGATGTAAGGGGGCCGAATGCTTTCTTT
-	TRBV20-1	TRBJ1-5	few	11	CSARGNQPQHF	TGCAGTGCTAGGGGCAATCAGCCCCAGCATTTT
-	TRBV4-3	TRBJ2-2	-	13	CASSPGNTGELFF	TGCGCCAGCAGCCCCGGGAACACCGGGGAGCTGTTTTTT
TRBD2	TRBV7-8	TRBJ2-3	-	15	CASSPSGSLSDTQYF	TGTGCCAGCAGTCCCAGCGGGAGTCTTTCAGATACGCAGTATTTT
-	TRBV20-1	TRBJ1-5	-	14	CSARAGGVYQPQHF	TGCAGTGCTAGAGCGGGAGGGGTCTATCAGCCCCAGCATTTT
-	TRBV20-1	TRBJ1-5	many	14	CSANDPVSNQPQHF	TGCAGTGCTAACGACCCCGTAAGCAATCAGCCCCAGCATTTT
TRBD2	TRBV29-1	TRBJ2-5	-	15	CSVEGLAGDRETQYF	TGCAGCGTTGAAGGACTAGCGGGAGATAGAGAGACCCAGTACTTC
-	TRBV5-5	TRBJ1-6	few	15	CASSLGGRPNSPLHF	TGTGCCAGCAGCTTGGGAGGACGTCCCAATTCACCCCTCCACTTT
-	TRBV9	TRBJ2-2	many	15	CASSVARGMAGELFF	TGTGCCAGCAGCGTAGCGAGGGGAATGGCCGGGGAGCTGTTTTTT
-	TRBV12-3/TRBV12-4	TRBJ2-1	-	14	CASSHSLESNEQFF	TGTGCCAGCAGTCATTCTCTAGAGAGCAATGAGCAGTTCTTC
-	TRBV9	TRBJ2-1	-	15	CASSLTRNQGNEQFF	TGTGCCAGCAGCCTCACCAGGAACCAAGGGAATGAGCAGTTCTTC
-	TRBV11-2	TRBJ1-4	many	13	CASSLGRNEKLFF	TGTGCCAGCAGCCTGGGACGGAATGAAAAACTGTTTTTT
-	TRBV3-1	TRBJ1-2	many	15	CASSQDARQVHGYTF	TGTGCCAGCAGCCAAGATGCGAGGCAGGTTCATGGCTACACCTTC
-	TRBV6-1	TRBJ2-5	-	14	CASSEDLTRETQYF	TGTGCCAGCAGTGAGGACCTGACCAGGGAGACCCAGTACTTC
TRBD1	TRBV5-1	TRBJ1-2	-	14	CASSPGQGGEGYTF	TGCGCCAGCAGTCCTGGACAGGGAGGGGAGGGCTACACCTTC
-	TRBV27	TRBJ2-5	-	14	CASSFTALQETQYF	TGTGCCAGCAGTTTTACAGCGCTGCAAGAGACCCAGTACTTC
-	TRBV4-1	TRBJ2-3	many	14	CASTSGLSTDTQYF	TGCGCCAGCACAAGCGGACTTAGCACAGATACGCAGTATTTT
-	TRBV3-1	TRBJ2-7	many	13	CASSQERRTWKYF	TGTGCCAGCAGCCAAGAGCGACGGACCTGGAAGTACTTC
-	TRBV2	TRBJ2-2	many	16	CASSEGAEINTGELFF	TGTGCCAGCAGTGAAGGAGCGGAGATAAACACCGGGGAGCTGTTTTTT
-	TRBV20-1	TRBJ1-5	few	14	CSAKGVGLDQPQHF	TGCAGTGCTAAAGGGGTGGGCCTCGATCAGCCCCAGCATTTT
-	TRBV7-2	TRBJ1-2	-	15	CASSLAAGGAYGYTF	TGTGCCAGCAGCTTAGCGGCAGGAGGGGCCTATGGCTACACCTTC
-	TRBV10-1	TRBJ2-5	-	13	CASSESDQETQYF	TGCGCCAGCAGTGAGTCTGACCAAGAGACCCAGTACTTC
TRBD1	TRBV10-1	TRBJ1-6	-	13	CASSAGGRSPFHF	TGCGCCAGCAGTGCAGGGGGGCGATCACCCTTCCACTTT
TRBD1	TRBV12-3/TRBV12-4	TRBJ2-1	-	15	CASTWTTGAPNKQFF	TGTGCCAGCACCTGGACCACAGGGGCCCCTAACAAGCAGTTCTTC
-	TRBV5-1	TRBJ2-6	few	16	CASSLMGISGANVLTF	TGCGCCAGCAGCTTGATGGGGATCTCTGGGGCCAACGTCCTGACTTTC
-	TRBV4-2	TRBJ2-6	many	18	CASSQVVRLPSGANVLTF	TGTGCCAGCAGCCAAGTAGTCAGGCTACCCTCTGGGGCCAACGTCCTGACTTTC
TRBD1	TRBV5-4	TRBJ2-1	few	16	CASSPRGQRTYNEQFF	TGTGCCAGCAGCCCCAGGGGACAGAGAACTTACAATGAGCAGTTCTTC